Listed below are T cell receptor beta chains from one sample, sequenced in a study of blood T cell repertoires in COVID-19. TCRdb's copy holds only in-frame clones and misses some; the assay was immunoSEQ multiplex PCR. The sample yields more than 100,000 clones, roughly 84% seen once. The specimen sequenced was PBMCs or T cells enriched from blood (not recorded which). The receptors were sampled from a woman aged 25-40 years who had recovered from COVID-19. The conserved cysteine and the conserved F or W are not part of the CDR3 here. The order of the fields is J gene, V gene, CDR3 protein.

J gene: TRBJ2-3; V gene: TRBV7-2; CDR3 protein: ASSLTGVLTDTQY
J gene: TRBJ1-4; V gene: TRBV6-2/TRBV6-3; CDR3 protein: ASSSLIGAEKLF
J gene: TRBJ1-3; V gene: TRBV28; CDR3 protein: ASSSGQASGNTIY
J gene: TRBJ2-5; V gene: TRBV3-1/TRBV3-2; CDR3 protein: ASSHSGRGQETQY
J gene: TRBJ2-5; V gene: TRBV4-2; CDR3 protein: ASSPSAIAGGLETQY
J gene: TRBJ1-4; V gene: TRBV7-2; CDR3 protein: ASSLAPAGEEKLF
J gene: TRBJ2-1; V gene: TRBV3-1/TRBV3-2; CDR3 protein: ASSQGGLAKNEQF
J gene: TRBJ2-5; V gene: TRBV10-3; CDR3 protein: AISRVKETQY
J gene: TRBJ2-1; V gene: TRBV19; CDR3 protein: ASSITAGNEQF
J gene: TRBJ2-3; V gene: TRBV9; CDR3 protein: ASSVGIGTDTQY
J gene: TRBJ1-5; V gene: TRBV6-5; CDR3 protein: ASFAWGGNQPQH
J gene: TRBJ1-6; V gene: TRBV7-3; CDR3 protein: ASSLIRTPDYSPLH
J gene: TRBJ2-7; V gene: TRBV19; CDR3 protein: ASSIDGGNLYEQY
J gene: TRBJ1-1; V gene: TRBV7-9; CDR3 protein: ASSLRDSANTEAF
J gene: TRBJ2-3; V gene: TRBV7-2; CDR3 protein: ASSLASASGATDTQY
J gene: TRBJ1-2; V gene: TRBV6-5; CDR3 protein: ASSYSGQGGYT
J gene: TRBJ1-5; V gene: TRBV6-2/TRBV6-3; CDR3 protein: ASSYSPRRRGKQPQH
J gene: TRBJ1-1; V gene: TRBV5-1; CDR3 protein: ASSLEGYGTEAF
J gene: TRBJ2-2; V gene: TRBV15; CDR3 protein: ATSPGREVTGELF
J gene: TRBJ2-2; V gene: TRBV15; CDR3 protein: ATSREAGAGGELF
J gene: TRBJ2-2; V gene: TRBV24-1; CDR3 protein: ATSTYRGNTGELF
J gene: TRBJ2-1; V gene: TRBV11-3; CDR3 protein: ASSLDPGQAEQF
J gene: TRBJ2-5; V gene: TRBV7-3; CDR3 protein: ASSARGTPQETQY
J gene: TRBJ2-2; V gene: TRBV28; CDR3 protein: ASTLAGVKSNTGELF
J gene: TRBJ2-1; V gene: TRBV30; CDR3 protein: ASMDGRSAEQF
J gene: TRBJ2-1; V gene: TRBV29-1; CDR3 protein: SVRLAGGPDEQF
J gene: TRBJ2-1; V gene: TRBV9; CDR3 protein: ASSGLASSSYNEQF
J gene: TRBJ2-5; V gene: TRBV4-2; CDR3 protein: ASSLKTSGQETQY
J gene: TRBJ1-2; V gene: TRBV4-1; CDR3 protein: ASSQGDLAGGYT
J gene: TRBJ2-7; V gene: TRBV7-9; CDR3 protein: ASSPQGDPLYEQY
J gene: TRBJ2-7; V gene: TRBV5-1; CDR3 protein: ASSLATGYYEQY
J gene: TRBJ2-2; V gene: TRBV19; CDR3 protein: ASRPPTRTGELF
J gene: TRBJ2-1; V gene: TRBV27; CDR3 protein: ASSWDKNEQF
J gene: TRBJ2-7; V gene: TRBV30; CDR3 protein: AWGNRAGGVSYEQY
J gene: TRBJ2-7; V gene: TRBV20-1; CDR3 protein: SAAASYEQY
J gene: TRBJ2-1; V gene: TRBV4-3; CDR3 protein: ASSQDGTSGHNEQF
J gene: TRBJ2-5; V gene: TRBV20-1; CDR3 protein: RAGPGETQY
J gene: TRBJ2-1; V gene: TRBV5-1; CDR3 protein: ASSLELAATTSRLNEQF
J gene: TRBJ2-5; V gene: TRBV6-2/TRBV6-3; CDR3 protein: ASSRTSPYATQY
J gene: TRBJ2-5; V gene: TRBV24-1; CDR3 protein: ATSTGGLETQY
J gene: TRBJ2-7; V gene: TRBV29-1; CDR3 protein: SVVGGEVGQY
J gene: TRBJ1-2; V gene: TRBV7-3; CDR3 protein: ASSTRQGSDGYT
J gene: TRBJ1-5; V gene: TRBV12-3/TRBV12-4; CDR3 protein: ASSSTPNQPQH
J gene: TRBJ2-7; V gene: TRBV3-1/TRBV3-2; CDR3 protein: ASSPGTRVYEQY
J gene: TRBJ2-5; V gene: TRBV30; CDR3 protein: AWSREVPETQY
J gene: TRBJ2-7; V gene: TRBV7-2; CDR3 protein: ASSSRQGGLAGYEQY
J gene: TRBJ1-5; V gene: TRBV27; CDR3 protein: ASSLFSGTGSQPQH
J gene: TRBJ1-5; V gene: TRBV5-5; CDR3 protein: ASSRDRVDQPQH
J gene: TRBJ1-2; V gene: TRBV7-2; CDR3 protein: ASSPSQGNYGYT
J gene: TRBJ1-2; V gene: TRBV29-1; CDR3 protein: SVEVQDLSGGYT
J gene: TRBJ1-4; V gene: TRBV7-9; CDR3 protein: ASSFPGEKLF
J gene: TRBJ2-5; V gene: TRBV6-5; CDR3 protein: ASSETLAGEETQY
J gene: TRBJ2-7; V gene: TRBV28; CDR3 protein: ASSCPLGLAGGCSYEQY
J gene: TRBJ1-5; V gene: TRBV5-1; CDR3 protein: ASSLVRGPQPQH
J gene: TRBJ2-5; V gene: TRBV29-1; CDR3 protein: SVRGRARETQY
J gene: TRBJ2-1; V gene: TRBV18; CDR3 protein: ASSPRASESYNEQF
J gene: TRBJ2-2; V gene: TRBV15; CDR3 protein: ATSSPGALGPGELF
J gene: TRBJ2-5; V gene: TRBV28; CDR3 protein: ASSFMGQGRETQY
J gene: TRBJ1-5; V gene: TRBV6-4; CDR3 protein: ASSERSHQPQH
J gene: TRBJ1-6; V gene: TRBV28; CDR3 protein: ASSLQAYNSPLH